Sequencing of this T cell receptor beta chain was carried out in a study of beta chain features in type 1 diabetes. Germline trimming cut 0 bases from V and 6 bases from J; bases unmatched to any gene: 4. The CDR3 contains 14 residues. Per germline, CDR1 SGHRS and CDR2 YFSETQ. This clone was counted a few times. As yet, its antigen is unknown. Reverse transcribing all isolated RNA meant expressed TCRB transcripts were sequenced. Naive, central memory and regulatory T cell samples came to a mean of around 3.3 million reads. Assay used: immunoSEQ multiplex PCR; TCRdb lists only in-frame clones, some missing. The table includes around 58,000 clones, approximately 59% detected once. Study observations and caveats: TCRB repertoires of naive, central memory and Treg cells appeared more similar among patients than among healthy donors. In all four CD4+ subsets, TCRB CDR3 length was significantly, moderately reduced in type 1 diabetes.

The chain links TRBV5-1 to TRBJ2-3; 7 bases fit TRBD2. The sequenced sample was Tregs from blood. The source is a woman between 18 and 30 years old in good health. In DNA form, the CDR3 reads TGCGCCAGCAGCTTGGGAGCGGGGCGGGATACGCAGTATTTT. Its protein is CASSLGAGRDTQYF.